The rows below give T cell receptor beta chains drawn from one sample of a study of patients and donors after allogeneic stem cell transplantation. From the RT-PCR reads, TCRdb called clonotypes with MiXCR, one entry per CDR3 protein. Counted here are 400,000 to 500,000 distinct CDR3 sequences, roughly 17% occurring once; the ten biggest clones make up 7.2%. Sequencing was carried out using blood, either unsorted or a sorted T cell fraction (not recorded which). Receptors originate from a human donor who was either an allogeneic HSCT recipient or a stem cell or donor lymphocyte infusion donor (not recorded which). It is not recorded whose cells these are; they may come from a transplant donor. Each CDR3 is given with its conserved first and last residue. The D gene is left open where the match is weak. A clone size is listed for some rows: how often the clone was seen (once, few, many), or a class if it is expanded.

CDR3nt: TGCAGCGTTGAAGCGGGGGCCGGGGCCAACGTCCTGACTTTC
CDR3aa: CSVEAGAGANVLTF
v_gene: TRBV29-1
d_gene: .
abundance: few
j_gene: TRBJ2-6

CDR3nt: TGTGCCAGCAGCCCCGGCAGGGATGGAGAGACCCAGTACTTC
CDR3aa: CASSPGRDGETQYF
v_gene: TRBV7-9
d_gene: .
abundance: .
j_gene: TRBJ2-5

CDR3nt: TGCGCCAGCAGCCAAGTCCTAGCGGCAGCCTACGAGCAGTACTTC
CDR3aa: CASSQVLAAAYEQYF
v_gene: TRBV4-1
d_gene: TRBD2
abundance: .
j_gene: TRBJ2-7

CDR3nt: TGTGCCAGCAGCCCGGACAGGGGCGCTGAAGCTTTCTTT
CDR3aa: CASSPDRGAEAFF
v_gene: TRBV27
d_gene: TRBD1
abundance: few
j_gene: TRBJ1-1

CDR3nt: TGTGCCAGCAGCCAAGTATCCCGAGTCGGATACAATGAGCAGTTCTTC
CDR3aa: CASSQVSRVGYNEQFF
v_gene: TRBV4-2
d_gene: .
abundance: many
j_gene: TRBJ2-1

CDR3nt: TGTGCCAGCAGCCAAGCTAGGGACTGCGAGCAGTACTTC
CDR3aa: CASSQARDCEQYF
v_gene: TRBV4-2
d_gene: .
abundance: .
j_gene: TRBJ2-7

CDR3nt: TGTGCCAGCAGCGGGACTAGCGGGTCCTGGGCCACAGATACGCAGTATTTT
CDR3aa: CASSGTSGSWATDTQYF
v_gene: TRBV12-3/TRBV12-4
d_gene: TRBD2
abundance: many
j_gene: TRBJ2-3

CDR3nt: TGTGCCAGCCTCGGGACACTCAACACTGAAGCTTTCTTT
CDR3aa: CASLGTLNTEAFF
v_gene: TRBV11-2
d_gene: .
abundance: .
j_gene: TRBJ1-1

CDR3nt: TGTGCCAGCAGTGAAAGTTACACCGGGGAGCTGTTTTTT
CDR3aa: CASSESYTGELFF
v_gene: TRBV2
d_gene: .
abundance: few
j_gene: TRBJ2-2

CDR3nt: TGTGCCAGCAGCTTCGGGGCCGGGACAGGGGTAGTAGATACGCAGTATTTT
CDR3aa: CASSFGAGTGVVDTQYF
v_gene: TRBV7-9
d_gene: TRBD1
abundance: few
j_gene: TRBJ2-3

CDR3nt: TGCGCCAGCAGCCAAGATCTTCCCAGGGGGCGGACAGATACGCAGTATTTT
CDR3aa: CASSQDLPRGRTDTQYF
v_gene: TRBV4-3
d_gene: TRBD1
abundance: many
j_gene: TRBJ2-3

CDR3nt: TGTGCCAGCAGTTTCCTCCCAGGCACAGATACGCAGTATTTT
CDR3aa: CASSFLPGTDTQYF
v_gene: TRBV27
d_gene: .
abundance: .
j_gene: TRBJ2-3

CDR3nt: TGTGCCAGCAGCTTAGCACCTAGTAACCAAGAGACCCAGTACTTC
CDR3aa: CASSLAPSNQETQYF
v_gene: TRBV7-8
d_gene: .
abundance: many
j_gene: TRBJ2-5

CDR3nt: TGTGCCAGCAGCTTGTTTGGGCCCCGCTTCAATCAGCCCCAGCATTTT
CDR3aa: CASSLFGPRFNQPQHF
v_gene: TRBV5-6
d_gene: .
abundance: .
j_gene: TRBJ1-5

CDR3nt: TGTGCCAGCAGCCCAGATCGGGGGGTGGATTCACCCCTCCACTTT
CDR3aa: CASSPDRGVDSPLHF
v_gene: TRBV7-3
d_gene: .
abundance: few
j_gene: TRBJ1-6

CDR3nt: TGCAGCGTTGAGTCGGTCGGCAGGGGGGAATATGGGGCCAACGTCCTGACTTTC
CDR3aa: CSVESVGRGEYGANVLTF
v_gene: TRBV29-1
d_gene: .
abundance: .
j_gene: TRBJ2-6

CDR3nt: TGCAGCGTCCAGACAGGGTCCGGCTACACCTTC
CDR3aa: CSVQTGSGYTF
v_gene: TRBV29-1
d_gene: TRBD1
abundance: many
j_gene: TRBJ1-2

CDR3nt: TGCAGTGCGTCGGGACTAGCGGGGGGCCAGAGCTCCTACGAGCAGTACTTC
CDR3aa: CSASGLAGGQSSYEQYF
v_gene: TRBV20-1
d_gene: TRBD2
abundance: .
j_gene: TRBJ2-7

CDR3nt: TGTGCCAGTAGTATAGCGGGACAGCGTCTCACCGGGGAGCTGTTTTTT
CDR3aa: CASSIAGQRLTGELFF
v_gene: TRBV19
d_gene: TRBD1
abundance: .
j_gene: TRBJ2-2